This T cell receptor (beta chain) came from a study of blood T cells in healthy people across ages. Looking at the study overall: About one barcoded beta molecule per two T cells came from capture by template switching. Findings and caveats of the study: The long-lived group displayed more naive CD4+ cells, plus higher diversity, than the aged donors did.

The J segment lost 4 bases and the V segment lost 4 bases, leaving 9 bases of the junction unmatched. CDR1 is SGHDN, CDR2 FVKESK, per germline. This CDR3 region has 15 residues. Per sample, no less than 5 micrograms of total RNA were extracted. As concerns this clonotype: Its antigen is still unknown.

Using a J-beta primer mix together with a sample-barcoded 5' primer, a second PCR was run for about 6 to 12 cycles. Per-sample output comprised a minimum of 2.5 million paired-end reads containing CDR3. A single record per CDR3 protein comes from TCRdb applying MiXCR to the 5' RACE reads. The table records around 580,000 distinct CDR3 sequences, around half of them present only once. This receptor was obtained from a man at least 80 years old in good health. The sample comprised blood. The chain recombines TRBV14 with TRBJ1-1, with 7 bases matching TRBD1. The CDR3 sequence: CASSPGGGAVTEAFF. As DNA, the CDR3 is TGTGCCAGCAGCCCAGGGGGGGGCGCGGTCACTGAAGCTTTCTTT.